This TCR beta chain came from a study of metastatic and nonmetastatic thyroid tumors. Study at large: Blood and tumor or nodule tissue repertoires from malignant and benign thyroid patients were compared.

Findings and caveats of the study: In blood and tumor, TCR beta diversity was reportedly significantly higher in malignant thyroid tumors than in benign nodules.

The CDR3 is 13 residues long. The V end lost 2 bases, the J end lost 4 bases, and 9 bases lay between the germline ends. Germline-derived CDR1 and CDR2 are MNHEY and SVGAGI. As originally analysed: Clinicopathological groups of papillary thyroid cancer showed CDR3 differences that were used to build a distant-metastasis classifier. TCRdb called clones again from the PCR reads with MiXCR. These V and J calls derive from TCRdb rather than the authors' analysis. The sample holds 15,000 to 25,000 clones, under 25% seen once. Each patient came to thyroid surgery without any prior treatment (of any kind). This clone is deemed medium-sized (0.01 to 0.1%). Its antigen is currently unknown.

The sample consisted of tumor tissue. The rearrangement joins TRBV6-5 to TRBJ2-7; D perhaps matches TRBD1 (5 bases). This sequence was found in a male donor with papillary thyroid cancer or a benign thyroid nodule (not recorded which). Some clones in this sample may be carry-over from other donors' samples. In DNA form, the CDR3 reads TGTGCCAGCAGTTACCGGACAACATACGAGCAGTACTTC. This gives the protein CASSYRTTYEQYF.